One T cell receptor (beta chain) is described in this entry. The entry originates in a study of blood T cell repertoires in COVID-19. Study-wide background: Collection of acute and convalescent COVID-19 samples took place in the United States, Italy and Spain. Sources were T cells, B-cell-depleted T cells, or PBMCs; the material itself was cDNA or gDNA.

Assay: immunoSEQ multiplex PCR; the TCRdb copy retains only in-frame clones and omits some. The data contain approximately 210,000 clones, about 80% of them singletons. Patients at the Seattle site were enrolled during active infection and followed longitudinally. The sample taken for sequencing was peripheral blood. This TCR was sampled from a woman aged 80 or over with COVID-19, enrolled during active disease.

This CDR3 is CASSKGGGLNTEAFF. Written as DNA, the CDR3 is TGTGCCAGTAGTAAAGGCGGGGGATTGAACACTGAAGCTTTCTTT. The chain uses TRBV19 and TRBJ1-1; D is possibly TRBD1 (5 bases). The CDR3 spans 15 residues. Between the trimmed V and J ends, which lost 4 bases and 0 bases, there was a span of 12 bases. CDR1 is LNHDA and CDR2 is SQIVND in the germline V gene (reference sequence).